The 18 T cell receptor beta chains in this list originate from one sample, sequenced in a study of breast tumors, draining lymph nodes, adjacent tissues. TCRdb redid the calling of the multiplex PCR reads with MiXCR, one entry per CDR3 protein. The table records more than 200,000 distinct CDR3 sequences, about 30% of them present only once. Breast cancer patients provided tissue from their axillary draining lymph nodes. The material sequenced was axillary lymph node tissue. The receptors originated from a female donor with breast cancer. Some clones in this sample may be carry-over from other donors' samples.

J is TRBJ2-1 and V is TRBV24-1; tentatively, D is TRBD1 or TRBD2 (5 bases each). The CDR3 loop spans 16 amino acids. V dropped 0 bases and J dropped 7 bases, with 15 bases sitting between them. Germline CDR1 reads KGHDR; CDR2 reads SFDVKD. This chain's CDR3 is CATSDLRDPRANEQFF. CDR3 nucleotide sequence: TGTGCCACCAGTGATTTGAGGGACCCTAGGGCAAATGAGCAGTTCTTC.

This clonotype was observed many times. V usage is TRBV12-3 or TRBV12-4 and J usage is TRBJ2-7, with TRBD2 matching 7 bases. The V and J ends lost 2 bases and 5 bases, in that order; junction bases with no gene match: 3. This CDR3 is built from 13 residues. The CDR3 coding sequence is TGTGCCAGCAGTTTACTGGGAGGGCACGAGCAGTACTTC. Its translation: CASSLLGGHEQYF.

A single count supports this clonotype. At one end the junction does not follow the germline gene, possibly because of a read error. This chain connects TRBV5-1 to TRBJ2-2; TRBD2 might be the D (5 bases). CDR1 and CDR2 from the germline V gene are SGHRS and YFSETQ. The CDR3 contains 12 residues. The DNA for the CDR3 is TGCGCCAGCCGGTTCAGTCCCGGGGAGCTCTTTTTT. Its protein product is CASRFSPGELFF.

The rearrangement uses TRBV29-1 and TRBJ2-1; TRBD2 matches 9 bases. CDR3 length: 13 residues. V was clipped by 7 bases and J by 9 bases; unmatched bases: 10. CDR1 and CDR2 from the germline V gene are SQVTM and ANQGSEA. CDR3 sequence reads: CSGRSGSWSEQFF. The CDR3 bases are TGCAGCGGACGTAGCGGGAGCTGGAGTGAGCAGTTCTTC.

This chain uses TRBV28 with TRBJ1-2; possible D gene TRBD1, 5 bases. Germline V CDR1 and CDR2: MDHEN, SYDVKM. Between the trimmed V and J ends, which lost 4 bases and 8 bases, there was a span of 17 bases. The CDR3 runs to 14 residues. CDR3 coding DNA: TGTGCCAGCAGTTCCCCCGGGACCCCGTGGGGCTACACCTTC. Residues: CASSSPGTPWGYTF.

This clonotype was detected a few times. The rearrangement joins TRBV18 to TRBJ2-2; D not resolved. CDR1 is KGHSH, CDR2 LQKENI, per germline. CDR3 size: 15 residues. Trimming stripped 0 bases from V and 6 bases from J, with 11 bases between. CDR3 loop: CASSPPPTAAGELFF. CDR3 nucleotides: TGTGCCAGCTCACCACCGCCTACAGCCGCCGGGGAGCTGTTTTTT.

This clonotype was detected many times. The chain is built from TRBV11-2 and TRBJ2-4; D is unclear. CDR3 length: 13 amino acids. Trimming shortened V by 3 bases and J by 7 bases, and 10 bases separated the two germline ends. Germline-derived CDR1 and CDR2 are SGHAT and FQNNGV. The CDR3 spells CASSFVGFNIQYF. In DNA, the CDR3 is TGTGCCAGCAGCTTTGTTGGCTTTAACATTCAGTACTTC.

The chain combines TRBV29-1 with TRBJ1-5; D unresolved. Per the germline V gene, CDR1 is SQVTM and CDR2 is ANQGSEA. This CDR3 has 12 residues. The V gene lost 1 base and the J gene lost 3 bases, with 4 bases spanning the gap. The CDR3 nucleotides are TGCAGCGTTGAAGGGGACAATCAGCCCCAGCATTTT. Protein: CSVEGDNQPQHF.

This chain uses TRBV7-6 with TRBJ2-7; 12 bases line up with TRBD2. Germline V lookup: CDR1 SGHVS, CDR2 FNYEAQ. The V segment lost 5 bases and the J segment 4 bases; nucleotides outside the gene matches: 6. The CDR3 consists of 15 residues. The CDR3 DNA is TGTGCCAGCAGCCCCCTAGCGGGAGGGGGGTACGAGCAGTACTTC. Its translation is CASSPLAGGGYEQYF. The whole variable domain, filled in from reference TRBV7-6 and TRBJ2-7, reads GAGVSQSPRYKVTKRGQDVALRCDPISGHVSLYWYRQALGQGPEFLTYFNYEAQQDKSGLPNDRFSAERPEGSISTLTIQRTEQRDSAMYRCASSPLAGGGYEQYFGPGTRLTVT.

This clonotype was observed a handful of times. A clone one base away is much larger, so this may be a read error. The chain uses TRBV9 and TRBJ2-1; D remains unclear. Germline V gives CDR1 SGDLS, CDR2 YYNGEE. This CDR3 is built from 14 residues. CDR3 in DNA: TGTGCCAGCAGCGTAGATAGAGCCTACAATGAGCAGTCCTTC. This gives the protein CASSVDRAYNEQSF.

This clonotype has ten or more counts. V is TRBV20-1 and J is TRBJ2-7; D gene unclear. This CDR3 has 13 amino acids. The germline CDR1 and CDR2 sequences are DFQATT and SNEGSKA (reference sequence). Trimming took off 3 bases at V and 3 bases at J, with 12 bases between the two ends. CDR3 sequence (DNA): TGCAGTGCTAGTCGGTCGATGGACTACGAGCAGTACTTC. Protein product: CSASRSMDYEQYF.

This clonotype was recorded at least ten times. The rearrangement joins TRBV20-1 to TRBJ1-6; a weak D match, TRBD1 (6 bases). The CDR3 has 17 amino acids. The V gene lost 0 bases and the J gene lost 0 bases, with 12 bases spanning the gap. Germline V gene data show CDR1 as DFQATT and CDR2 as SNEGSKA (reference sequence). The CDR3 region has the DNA TGCAGTGCTAGAGATTCCCTCAGGGGCTCCTATAATTCACCCCTCCACTTT. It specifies CSARDSLRGSYNSPLHF.

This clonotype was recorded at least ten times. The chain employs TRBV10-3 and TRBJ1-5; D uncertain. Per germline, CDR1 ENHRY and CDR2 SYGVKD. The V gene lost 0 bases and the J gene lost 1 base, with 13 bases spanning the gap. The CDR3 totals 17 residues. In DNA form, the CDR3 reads TGTGCCATCAGTGAGTCTCTTCCGGGATCCAGCAATCAGCCCCAGCATTTT. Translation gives CAISESLPGSSNQPQHF.

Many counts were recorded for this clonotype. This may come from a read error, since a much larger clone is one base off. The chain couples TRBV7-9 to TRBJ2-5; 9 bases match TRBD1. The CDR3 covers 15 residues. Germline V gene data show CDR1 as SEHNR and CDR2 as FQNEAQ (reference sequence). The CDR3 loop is CASSFAGTGRRTQHF. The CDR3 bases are TGTGCCAGCAGCTTCGCCGGGACAGGGAGGCGGACCCAGCACTTC.

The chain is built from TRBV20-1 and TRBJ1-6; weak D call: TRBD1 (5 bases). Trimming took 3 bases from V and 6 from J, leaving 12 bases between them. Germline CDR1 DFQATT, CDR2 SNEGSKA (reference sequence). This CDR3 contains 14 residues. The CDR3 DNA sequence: TGCAGTGCTAGTAGCCGGGGCGTTAATTCACCCCTCCACTTT. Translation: CSASSRGVNSPLHF.

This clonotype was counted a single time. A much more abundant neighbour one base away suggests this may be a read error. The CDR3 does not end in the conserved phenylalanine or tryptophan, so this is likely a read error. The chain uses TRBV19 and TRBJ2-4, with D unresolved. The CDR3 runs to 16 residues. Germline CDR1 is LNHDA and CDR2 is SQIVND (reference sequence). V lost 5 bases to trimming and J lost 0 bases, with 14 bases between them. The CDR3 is CASSAELNVAKNIQYL. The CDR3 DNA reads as TGTGCCAGTAGTGCGGAACTTAACGTAGCCAAAAACATTCAGTACCTC.

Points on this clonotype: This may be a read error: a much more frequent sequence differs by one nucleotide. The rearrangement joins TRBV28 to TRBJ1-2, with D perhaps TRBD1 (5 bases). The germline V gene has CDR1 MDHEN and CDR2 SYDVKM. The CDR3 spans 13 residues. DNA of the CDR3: TGTGCCAGCAGTTTCGGACATAACTATGACTACACCTTC. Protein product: CASSFGHNYDYTF.

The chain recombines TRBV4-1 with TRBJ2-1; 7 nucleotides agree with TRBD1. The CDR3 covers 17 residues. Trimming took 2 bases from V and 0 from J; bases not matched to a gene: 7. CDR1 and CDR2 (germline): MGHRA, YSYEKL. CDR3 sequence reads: CASSQPRDRSSYNEQFF. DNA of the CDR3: TGCGCCAGCAGCCAACCCCGGGACAGAAGCTCCTACAATGAGCAGTTCTTC.